These 21 T cell receptor beta chains originate from one sample sequenced in a study of PD-1 blockade in mismatch repair-deficient tumors. Using immunoSEQ multiplex PCR, the repertoire was profiled, and TCRdb retains in-frame clones only, with some absent. The data show roughly 130,000 clones, more than 70% seen once. The sequencing used peripheral blood, collected approximately 72 weeks after starting pembrolizumab. These receptors were collected from an adult with mismatch repair-deficient cancer.

The chain carries TRBV4-3 and TRBJ2-2, with D maybe TRBD1 (5 bases). From germline, CDR1 is LGHNA and CDR2 YSLEER. The V end was cut by 1 base, the J end by 0 bases, with 12 bases between. The CDR3 has 17 amino acids. CDR3 nucleotide sequence: TGCGCCAGCAGCCAAGTACCCGGACATACGAACACCGGGGAGCTGTTTTTT. Residues: CASSQVPGHTNTGELFF.

The chain combines TRBV9 with TRBJ2-1, with TRBD2 identical over 11 bases. CDR3 length: 15 residues. Germline values: CDR1 SGDLS, CDR2 YYNGEE. The V gene end was trimmed by 4 bases and the J gene end by 8 bases; junction bases not matched to a gene: 8. The CDR3 region is CASSPTSGISHEQFF. CDR3 sequence (DNA): TGTGCCAGCAGCCCGACTAGCGGGATCTCCCATGAGCAGTTCTTC.

The rearrangement joins TRBV30 to TRBJ1-2; tentatively, D is TRBD1 (6 bases). The CDR3 runs to 11 residues. Germline V gives CDR1 GTSNPN, CDR2 SVGIG (reference sequence). Trimming pared 4 bases from V and 6 bases from J, leaving 9 bases between. The CDR3 region is CAWMRGDGYTF. The CDR3 DNA reads TGTGCCTGGATGAGGGGGGATGGCTACACCTTC.

The V call is TRBV11-2, the J call TRBJ2-7, with 7 bases that match TRBD1. CDR1 is SGHAT and CDR2 is FQNNGV in the germline V gene. The CDR3 length is 19 residues. V shed 2 bases, J shed 2 bases, and the junction held 18 bases outside the gene matches. CDR3 amino acids: CASSLFSIIPDRRPYEQYF. The CDR3 nucleotides read TGTGCCAGCAGCTTATTTTCCATTATTCCGGACAGGAGACCCTACGAGCAGTACTTC.

The genes are TRBV25-1 and TRBJ1-2, with no clear D. This CDR3 comprises 14 residues. Germline values: CDR1 MGHDK, CDR2 SYGVNS. Trimming removed 2 bases at V and 4 bases at J, with 11 bases between. CDR3 loop: CASSEETTPYGYTF. The CDR3 DNA follows: TGTGCCAGCAGTGAAGAGACAACTCCCTATGGCTACACCTTC.

This chain connects TRBV15 to TRBJ1-1, with TRBD1 identical over 7 bases. The germline gives CDR1 LNHNV, CDR2 YYDKDF (reference sequence). CDR3 length equals 15 residues. Germline trimming cut 4 bases from V and 0 bases from J; bases unmatched to any gene: 5. The CDR3 DNA is TGTGCCACCAGCAACAACAGGGGTGTGAACACTGAAGCTTTCTTT. As protein: CATSNNRGVNTEAFF.

Only a few counts were recorded for this clone. The gene calls are TRBV7-9 and TRBJ2-2; TRBD2 aligns across 7 bases. The germline CDR1 and CDR2 sequences are SEHNR and FQNEAQ (reference sequence). This CDR3 region has 15 residues. V shed 3 bases and J 3 bases; nucleotides not matched to a gene: 4. Here the CDR3 reads CASSFRRGYTGELFF. In DNA form, the CDR3 reads TGTGCCAGCAGCTTTCGGCGGGGGTACACCGGGGAGCTGTTTTTT. Full variable domain (outside the CDR3, taken from reference TRBV7-9 and TRBJ2-2): DTGVSQNPRHKITKRGQNVTFRCDPISEHNRLYWYRQTLGQGPEFLTYFQNEAQLEKSRLLSDRFSAERPKGSFSTLEIQRTEQGDSAMYLCASSFRRGYTGELFFGEGSRLTVL.

V and J are TRBV9 and TRBJ2-7; D ambiguous. The CDR3 is 11 amino acids. V was shortened by 5 bases and J by 4 bases, with 7 bases between the two germline ends. From germline, CDR1 is SGDLS and CDR2 YYNGEE. The CDR3, as DNA: TGTGCCAGCAGAGCCGATTACGAGCAGTACTTC. This gives the protein CASRADYEQYF.

The genes are TRBV28 and TRBJ1-2; 8 bases match TRBD1. Losses at the gene ends were 6 bases for V and 4 bases for J; bases not matched to a gene: 4. Germline V lookup: CDR1 MDHEN, CDR2 SYDVKM. The CDR3 length is 13 residues. The CDR3, as DNA: TGTGCCAGCAGCCCCACAGGGGGCTATGGCTACACCTTC. Amino acids: CASSPTGGYGYTF.

The chain uses TRBV7-2 and TRBJ2-7; D remains ambiguous. From germline, CDR1 is SGHTA and CDR2 FQGNSA. V gave up 1 base and J gave up 3 bases, with 7 bases separating them. The CDR3 is 13 residues long. CDR3 DNA sequence: TGTGCCAGCAGCTTAGGGGCTAGCTACGAGCAGTACTTC. Translating gives CASSLGASYEQYF.

The V call is TRBV14, the J call TRBJ2-4; D is perhaps TRBD1 (5 bases). The CDR3 runs 13 residues. Germline-derived CDR1 and CDR2 are SGHDN and FVKESK. V shed 3 bases and J shed 6 bases, with 9 bases lying between them. Written as DNA, the CDR3 is TGTGCCAGCAGCCATGGAAGGGGAAACATTCAGTACTTC. It yields the protein CASSHGRGNIQYF. The whole variable domain, filled in from reference TRBV14 and TRBJ2-4, reads EAGVTQFPSHSVIEKGQTVTLRCDPISGHDNLYWYRRVMGKEIKFLLHFVKESKQDESGMPNNRFLAERTGGTYSTLKVQPAELEDSGVYFCASSHGRGNIQYFGAGTRLSVL.

This sequence joins TRBV27 and TRBJ2-7; TRBD2 is a possible D gene (6 bases). The V gene's germline CDR1 is MNHEY and CDR2 SMNVEV (reference sequence). The V and J ends lost 6 bases and 3 bases respectively, with 12 bases between them. The CDR3 is 13 amino acids. The CDR3 here is CASRRSGVYEQYF. CDR3 DNA sequence: TGTGCCAGCAGAAGGTCGGGGGTCTACGAGCAGTACTTC.

The chain employs TRBV6-5 and TRBJ2-7; no definite D call. The length of the CDR3 is 13 residues. The germline CDR1 and CDR2 sequences are MNHEY and SVGAGI. V was clipped by 5 bases and J by 0 bases, with 8 bases between them. The CDR3 coding sequence is TGTGCCAGCAGTCCCCCAGGCTCCTACGAGCAGTACTTC. Protein: CASSPPGSYEQYF.

This clone was detected only once. DNA for the CDR3: TGTGCCAGCAGCCCCGGGACAGGGGAAGCCTACGAGCAGTACTTC. Amino acids: CASSPGTGEAYEQYF. J is TRBJ2-7 and V is TRBV9, with 10 bases fitting TRBD1. This CDR3 is 15 amino acids long. The V gene's germline CDR1 is SGDLS and CDR2 YYNGEE. J lost 2 bases, V lost 4 bases, and 6 bases had no gene match.

The chain uses TRBV21-1 and TRBJ2-7; the D call TRBD2 from the table was never checked on the DNA. TRBV21-1 is assigned pseudogene status. The CDR3 has 17 amino acids. CDR3 region: CASSKGMGILGGYEQYF. The CDR3, as DNA: TGTGCCAGCAGCAAAGGTATGGGGATCCTGGGGGGCTACGAGCAGTACTTC.

The V gene is TRBV29-1, the J gene TRBJ1-5, with D unclear. This CDR3 region has 12 residues. From germline, CDR1 is SQVTM and CDR2 ANQGSEA. The V end was cut by 3 bases, the J end by 7 bases, with 10 bases between. CDR3 coding DNA: TGCAGCGTTGAGTTCGGTGGACAGCCCCAGCATTTT. This sequence encodes CSVEFGGQPQHF.

The chain is built from TRBV27 and TRBJ2-1; 9 positions match TRBD2. Germline CDR1 MNHEY, CDR2 SMNVEV (reference sequence). This CDR3 contains 13 residues. J lost 10 bases, V lost 5 bases, and 6 bases had no gene match. The CDR3 sequence: CASSLAGGREQFF. DNA for the CDR3: TGTGCCAGCAGTCTTGCGGGAGGGCGGGAGCAGTTCTTC.

The rearrangement links TRBV5-6 to TRBJ1-3; 7 nucleotides align to TRBD1. With V trimmed by 4 bases and J by 0 bases, 4 bases remained unmatched. The CDR3 contains 15 residues. CDR1 and CDR2 (germline): SGHDT, YYEEEE. The CDR3 region has the DNA TGTGCCAGCAGCGTGGGACAGCTCTCTGGAAACACCATATATTTT. It is translated as CASSVGQLSGNTIYF.

This chain connects TRBV6-6 to TRBJ1-2, with 8 bases that match TRBD1. V gave up 6 bases and J gave up 8 bases; unmatched junction bases: 8. Germline V CDR1 and CDR2: MNHNY, SVGAGI (reference sequence). The CDR3 is 13 residues long. This CDR3 reads CASRPQGAEGYTF. The CDR3 DNA reads TGTGCCAGCAGGCCTCAGGGGGCGGAGGGCTACACCTTC.

J is TRBJ1-1 and V is TRBV4-3; D is possibly TRBD1 (6 bases). The CDR3 consists of 15 residues. The V and J ends lost 3 bases and 4 bases respectively, with 15 bases between them. Germline-derived CDR1 and CDR2 are LGHNA and YSLEER. CDR3 in amino acids: CASSHRQEGGTEAFF. The CDR3 nucleotides are TGCGCCAGCAGCCACCGGCAGGAAGGGGGCACTGAAGCTTTCTTT.

The chain couples TRBV28 to TRBJ2-4; 12 nucleotides agree with TRBD2. V trimming: 6 bases; J trimming: 2 bases; junction bases outside the gene matches: 8. Germline CDR1 reads MDHEN; CDR2 reads SYDVKM. The CDR3 spans 17 residues. This chain's CDR3 is CASSQTGLAGTKNIQYF. The CDR3 coding sequence is TGTGCCAGCAGCCAAACGGGACTAGCGGGTACCAAAAACATTCAGTACTTC.